The rows below give T cell receptor beta chains drawn from one sample of a study of cytomegalovirus exposure and HLA in healthy donors. The table came from immunoSEQ multiplex PCR; TCRdb's copy has only in-frame clones and leaves some out. Of under 95,000 clones in the sample, about four fifths were seen once. The sequenced sample was PBMCs. These TCRs come from a woman aged 40 to 50 in good health and CMV-seropositive. Both conserved end residues are part of each CDR3. Each record gives: V gene, CDR3 length, J gene, CDR3 protein.

>TRBV28|16|TRBJ2-7
CASSWTSGASSYEQYF
>TRBV6-1|14|TRBJ1-1
CASSERRANTEAFF
>TRBV7-2|13|TRBJ2-3
CASSLTAGDTQYF
>TRBV6-1|15|TRBJ2-1
CASIPSSGSQGEQFF
>TRBV6-1|15|TRBJ2-2
CASRDSSPSIGELFF
>TRBV11-1|13|TRBJ1-2
CASSLAGAPGYTF
>TRBV12-5|14|TRBJ1-3
CASGSTGRGNTIYF
>TRBV19|14|TRBJ1-5
CASRVGGGNQPQHF
>TRBV27|16|TRBJ2-3
CASSPGRGRAADTQYF
>TRBV2|15|TRBJ2-3
CASSLAGVFTDTQYF
>TRBV2|15|TRBJ2-3
CASGGQGISTDTQYF
>TRBV5-6|16|TRBJ1-2
CASSPPTEPDEYGYTF
>TRBV25-1|14|TRBJ1-1
CASSEQDRATEAFF
>TRBV5-1|15|TRBJ2-7
CANTKLPGQSYEQYF
>TRBV7-8|13|TRBJ2-7
CASSLDRSYEQYF
>TRBV6-1|13|TRBJ2-7
CASRGGVAYEQYF
>TRBV30|14|TRBJ1-2
CAWSNGWRGYGYTF
>TRBV6-5|11|.
CASSRDYEQYF
>TRBV7-9|16|TRBJ1-6
CASSLIPTSNNSPLHF
>TRBV6-6|14|TRBJ1-2
CASSSNRASYGYTF
>TRBV18|14|TRBJ2-1
CASSPRMKYNEQFF
>TRBV6-5|15|TRBJ1-1
CASSYSYPDRASAFF
>TRBV2|17|TRBJ2-3
CASSEAAGTDLRDTQYF